Listed below are T cell receptor beta chains from one sample, sequenced in a study of cytomegalovirus exposure and HLA in healthy donors. Only in-frame clones appear in the TCRdb table, and some are missing; sequencing was by immunoSEQ multiplex PCR. Counted here are 170,000 or so clones, over 70% occurring once; the ten biggest clones make up roughly 1.4%. The sample taken for sequencing was PBMCs. Every receptor here comes from a woman younger than 45 in good health and CMV-seropositive. The CDR3 runs from the conserved cysteine through the conserved F or W. The D gene is left open where the match is weak. Clone size is given for some rows only: seen once, a few or many times, or a class if the clone is expanded.

J: TRBJ2-2
V: TRBV9
D: TRBD2
length: 16
size: -
DNA: TGTGCCAGCAGCCCCGGACTAGCGGGAGGAACCCGGGAGCTGTTTTTT
CDR3: CASSPGLAGGTRELFF

J: TRBJ2-1
V: TRBV7-2
D: TRBD2
length: 17
size: -
DNA: TGTGCCAGCACCGCGGGGGGTGGGCGTTCCAGGGCCTATGAGCAGTTCTTC
CDR3: CASTAGGGRSRAYEQFF

J: TRBJ1-5
V: TRBV28
D: -
length: 13
size: -
DNA: TGTGCCAGCAGTTTTGCAGGGGATCAGCCCCAGCATTTT
CDR3: CASSFAGDQPQHF

J: TRBJ1-2
V: TRBV5-6
D: -
length: 13
size: -
DNA: TGTGCCAGCAGCGATGACAGGCCCCTGGGCTACACCTTC
CDR3: CASSDDRPLGYTF

J: TRBJ1-5
V: TRBV23-1
D: -
length: 16
size: -
DNA: TGCGCCAGCAGTCCAGGGGCCACAGGGAGCAATCAGCCCCAGCATTTT
CDR3: CASSPGATGSNQPQHF

J: TRBJ2-1
V: TRBV4-3
D: TRBD2
length: 17
size: few
DNA: TGCGCCAGCAGCTTCCGGACTAGCGGGAGAACCTACAATGAGCAGTTCTTC
CDR3: CASSFRTSGRTYNEQFF

J: TRBJ2-3
V: TRBV20-1
D: -
length: 11
size: -
DNA: TGCAGTGCTCCTACAGGGGATACGCAGTATTTT
CDR3: CSAPTGDTQYF

J: TRBJ2-5
V: TRBV28
D: TRBD1
length: 14
size: -
DNA: TGTGCCAGCAGTTTATGGGGACAGGGGGAGACCCAGTACTTC
CDR3: CASSLWGQGETQYF

J: TRBJ2-1
V: TRBV5-1
D: TRBD2
length: 15
size: -
DNA: TGCGCCAGCAGCCCTGAAGCGGGAGGATACAATGAGCAGTTCTTC
CDR3: CASSPEAGGYNEQFF

J: TRBJ1-4
V: TRBV27
D: -
length: 14
size: -
DNA: TGTGCCAGCAGTTGGACAGCGCTGAATGAAAAACTGTTTTTT
CDR3: CASSWTALNEKLFF

J: TRBJ2-7
V: TRBV19
D: -
length: 14
size: once
DNA: TGTGCCAGTAGTGTGGACAGCAGGTACTACGAGCAGTACTTC
CDR3: CASSVDSRYYEQYF

J: TRBJ2-2
V: TRBV27
D: -
length: 14
size: -
DNA: TGTGCCAGCAGTTTCCTCCAGGGTGGCGGGGAGCTGTTTTTT
CDR3: CASSFLQGGGELFF

J: TRBJ2-1
V: TRBV4-3
D: -
length: 14
size: -
DNA: TGCGCCAGCAGCCAAGAAGGAGCGGTCAATGAGCAGTTCTTC
CDR3: CASSQEGAVNEQFF

J: TRBJ2-7
V: TRBV7-6
D: -
length: 12
size: -
DNA: TGTGCCAGCAGCCTTAGTCACTACGAGCAGTACTTC
CDR3: CASSLSHYEQYF

J: TRBJ2-3
V: TRBV5-5
D: TRBD1
length: 16
size: few
DNA: TGTGCCAGCAGCTTCACAGGGGACGGTAGCACAGATACGCAGTATTTT
CDR3: CASSFTGDGSTDTQYF

J: TRBJ1-1
V: TRBV7-2
D: -
length: 11
size: -
DNA: TGTGCCAGCAGCTTACGGGTCGAAGCTTTCTTT
CDR3: CASSLRVEAFF

J: TRBJ1-2
V: TRBV7-8
D: TRBD1
length: 14
size: -
DNA: TGTGCCAGCAGCTCCCGACAGGGAATCTATGGCTACACCTTC
CDR3: CASSSRQGIYGYTF

J: TRBJ1-5
V: TRBV6-5
D: TRBD1
length: 13
size: few
DNA: TGTGCCAGCGGACTGACAGGGCCTCAGCCCCAGCATTTT
CDR3: CASGLTGPQPQHF

J: TRBJ1-5
V: TRBV5-1
D: -
length: 13
size: -
DNA: TGCGCCAGCAGCTTGTCGGGTGGACAGCCCCAGCATTTT
CDR3: CASSLSGGQPQHF

J: TRBJ2-1
V: TRBV5-1
D: TRBD2
length: 16
size: -
DNA: TGCGCCAGCAGCTTGGTCGTGGGAGGGCTCGACAATGAGCAGTTCTTC
CDR3: CASSLVVGGLDNEQFF

J: TRBJ2-1
V: TRBV30
D: TRBD2
length: 15
size: -
DNA: TGTGCCTGGAGGACTAGCGGATCCTCCTACAATGAGCAGTTCTTC
CDR3: CAWRTSGSSYNEQFF

J: TRBJ2-2
V: TRBV15
D: -
length: 13
size: few
DNA: TGTGCCACCAGCAGAGCACAGGGCGGGGAGCTGTTTTTT
CDR3: CATSRAQGGELFF

J: TRBJ1-1
V: TRBV10-2
D: -
length: 13
size: -
DNA: TGCGCCAGCAGCCTACAGATGAACACTGAAGCTTTCTTT
CDR3: CASSLQMNTEAFF

J: TRBJ2-3
V: TRBV9
D: -
length: 15
size: -
DNA: TGTGCCAGCAGCGCCCTCGAGCGGGGCACAGATACGCAGTATTTT
CDR3: CASSALERGTDTQYF

J: TRBJ2-3
V: TRBV5-1
D: TRBD1
length: 14
size: -
DNA: TGCGCCAGCAGCAAGGGGACAGGGACAGATACGCAGTATTTT
CDR3: CASSKGTGTDTQYF

J: TRBJ2-5
V: TRBV28
D: -
length: 17
size: -
DNA: TGTGCCAGCAGTCCGCAGGCTCTAGCCCCCCACCAAGAGACCCAGTACTTC
CDR3: CASSPQALAPHQETQYF

J: TRBJ2-5
V: TRBV29-1
D: -
length: 9
size: once
DNA: TGCAGCGTTGAGGGCGTCCAGTACTTC
CDR3: CSVEGVQYF

J: TRBJ2-7
V: TRBV6-1
D: -
length: 13
size: -
DNA: TGTGCCAGCAGTGAACCCAACTGGGGGAGGTGGTACTTC
CDR3: CASSEPNWGRWYF

J: TRBJ1-2
V: TRBV7-2
D: TRBD1
length: 13
size: -
DNA: TGTGCCAGCAGCCCAGGGGGGCCCCAGCGGAGCACCTTC
CDR3: CASSPGGPQRSTF